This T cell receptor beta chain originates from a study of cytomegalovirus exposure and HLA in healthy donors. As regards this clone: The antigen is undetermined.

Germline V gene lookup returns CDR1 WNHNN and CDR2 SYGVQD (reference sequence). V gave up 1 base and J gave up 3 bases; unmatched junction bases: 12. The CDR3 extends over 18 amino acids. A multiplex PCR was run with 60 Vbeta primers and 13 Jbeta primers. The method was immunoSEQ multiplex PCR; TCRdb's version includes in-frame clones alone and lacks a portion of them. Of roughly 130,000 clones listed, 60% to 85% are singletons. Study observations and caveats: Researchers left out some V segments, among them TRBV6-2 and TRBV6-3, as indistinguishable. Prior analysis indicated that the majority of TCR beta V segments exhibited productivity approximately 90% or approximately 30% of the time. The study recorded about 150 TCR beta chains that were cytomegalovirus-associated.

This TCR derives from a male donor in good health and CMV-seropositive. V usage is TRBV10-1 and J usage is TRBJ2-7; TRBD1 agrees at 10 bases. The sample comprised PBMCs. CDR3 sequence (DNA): TGCGCCAGCAGTGAGTGGGGGACAGGGGCTAGGGGAAACTACGAGCAGTACTTC. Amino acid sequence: CASSEWGTGARGNYEQYF.